The T cell receptor (beta chain) described here comes from a study of shared clonotypes between healthy human individuals. Some clones are missing from TCRdb's copy, which holds only in-frame ones; the method was immunoSEQ multiplex PCR. The table records under 650,000 clones, almost 97% of them present only once. This CDR3 has 15 residues. The germline CDR1 and CDR2 sequences are MNHNY and SVGAGI (reference sequence). Source material: naive CD4+ T cells sorted from blood. Subset indicated: CD45RA+ positively selected. The chain couples TRBV6-6 to TRBJ2-5, with D possibly being TRBD1 (5 bases). Judging by the DNA end, TRBJ2-7 fits better; the J call may be wrong. This clonotype was obtained from a woman aged 25-40 years in good health. The CDR3 sequence: CASSYLGESSYEQYF. The CDR3 DNA reads as TGTGCCAGCAGTTACTTAGGGGAAAGCTCCTACGAGCAGTACTTC.